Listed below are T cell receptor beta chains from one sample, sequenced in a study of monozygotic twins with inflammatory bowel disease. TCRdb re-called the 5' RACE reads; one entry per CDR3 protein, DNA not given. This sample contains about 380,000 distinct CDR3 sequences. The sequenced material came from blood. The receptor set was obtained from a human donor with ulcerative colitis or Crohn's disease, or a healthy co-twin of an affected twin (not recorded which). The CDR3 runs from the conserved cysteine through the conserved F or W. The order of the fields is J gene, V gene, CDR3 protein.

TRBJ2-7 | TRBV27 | CASSTSGAVIREQYF
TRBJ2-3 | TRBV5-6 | CASSLASGPGDTQYF
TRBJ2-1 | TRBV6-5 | CASSYSRGYGYNEQFF
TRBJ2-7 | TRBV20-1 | CSSDDRGVWYEQYF
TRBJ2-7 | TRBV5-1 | CASSSGQGTYEQYF
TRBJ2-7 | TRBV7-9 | CASSLAIYEQYF
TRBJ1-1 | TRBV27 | CASSPSQGRGPATEAFF
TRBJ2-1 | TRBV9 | CASSVGPGTGGFKAYSYNEQFF
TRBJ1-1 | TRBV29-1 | CSVEGAGSHTEAFF
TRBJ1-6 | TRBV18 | CASSLLLGQERNSPLHF
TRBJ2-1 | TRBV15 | CATSRERQGGYNEQFF
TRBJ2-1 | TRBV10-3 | CAISDRGDNEQFF
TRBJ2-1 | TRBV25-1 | CASSESGTKQFF
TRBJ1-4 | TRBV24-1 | CATSGSGGRKLFF
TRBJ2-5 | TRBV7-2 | CASSLSGGGWETQYF
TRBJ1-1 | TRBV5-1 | CASSWGLLDTEAFF
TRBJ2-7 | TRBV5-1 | CASSLVGQGKYEQYF
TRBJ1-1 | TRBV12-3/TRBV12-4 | CASSFEKNTEAFF
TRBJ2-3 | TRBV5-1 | CASSGHTGGHRDTQYF
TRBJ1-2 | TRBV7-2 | CASSYVTGLFNYGYTF
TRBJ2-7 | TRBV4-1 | CASSHPGGYEQYF
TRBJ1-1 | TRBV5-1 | CASSLGARNTEAFF
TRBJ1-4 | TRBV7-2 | CASSHPYGNDNEKLF
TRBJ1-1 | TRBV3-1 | CASSQDISEAFF
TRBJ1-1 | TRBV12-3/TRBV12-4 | CASTQDWGTEAFF
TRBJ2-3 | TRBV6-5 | CASSYSRMGLAGVGDTQYF
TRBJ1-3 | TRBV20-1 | CSAHRSSDTIYF
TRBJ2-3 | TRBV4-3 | CASSQGRTSLADTQYF